This entry lists 32 T cell receptor beta chains sequenced from one sample in a study of beta chain features in type 1 diabetes. Expressed TCRB transcripts were sequenced because the isolated RNA had all been reverse transcribed beforehand. Libraries were prepared by immunoSEQ multiplex PCR; TCRdb keeps only in-frame clonotypes and omits some of them. This sample has about 230,000 clones, with over 8.5% found just once. Specimen: naive CD4+ T cells from blood. The receptors were gathered from a woman in her late teens or twenties in good health.

The V and J genes are TRBV2 and TRBJ2-3; tentatively, D is TRBD1 (6 bases). Trimming removed 8 bases from V and 4 bases from J, with 22 bases in between. The CDR3 extends over 16 amino acids. Germline V gives CDR1 SNHLY, CDR2 FYNNEI. CDR3 amino acids: CASRPFVAGASDTQYF. For the CDR3, the DNA is TGTGCCAGCCGGCCTTTCGTGGCAGGGGCTTCAGATACGCAGTATTTT. Supplemented by reference TRBV2 and TRBJ2-3, the full variable domain reads EPEVTQTPSHQVTQMGQEVILRCVPISNHLYFYWYRQILGQKVEFLVSFYNNEISEKSEIFDDQFSVERPDGSNFTLKIRSTKLEDSAMYFCASRPFVAGASDTQYFGPGTRLTVL.

Only a few counts were recorded for this clone. The rearrangement joins TRBV30 to TRBJ2-3; tentative D call: TRBD1 (6 bases). The CDR3 is 11 amino acids. Trimming pared 5 bases from V and 11 bases from J, leaving 14 bases between. Germline V lookup: CDR1 GTSNPN, CDR2 SVGIG (reference sequence). CDR3 DNA sequence: TGTGCCTGGCAGGGGCTGTTTCTGCAGTATTTT. It yields the protein CAWQGLFLQYF.

The V and J genes are TRBV30 and TRBJ2-2; 9 nucleotides agree with TRBD1. The CDR3 totals 14 residues. Germline CDR1 and CDR2: GTSNPN and SVGIG (reference sequence). J was trimmed by 2 bases and V by 7 bases; bases with no gene match: 5. The CDR3 DNA reads as TGTGCCTCTCCGGGACAGGGTAACACCGGGGAGCTGTTTTTT. Amino acid sequence: CASPGQGNTGELFF.

The chain employs TRBV7-3 and TRBJ2-3; D may be TRBD2 (6 bases). Germline lookup yields CDR1 SGHTA and CDR2 FQGTGA. This CDR3 region has 13 residues. V lost 6 bases to trimming and J lost 3 bases, with 10 bases between them. The CDR3: CASRRGTTDTQYF. DNA for the CDR3: TGTGCCAGCAGACGAGGGACTACAGATACGCAGTATTTT.

The chain recombines TRBV5-1 with TRBJ2-5; 8 bases are shared with TRBD1. CDR1 and CDR2 from the germline V gene are SGHRS and YFSETQ. V trimming: 5 bases; J trimming: 1 base; junction bases outside the gene matches: 7. The CDR3 covers 15 residues. The CDR3, as DNA: TGCGCCAGCAGACGAGACAGGGGAGGCCAAGAGACCCAGTACTTC. Its protein is CASRRDRGGQETQYF.

The V and J genes are TRBV5-1 and TRBJ1-1; no clear D gene. Germline CDR1 reads SGHRS; CDR2 reads YFSETQ. V was cut by 2 bases and J by 2 bases, with 16 bases left in between. The CDR3 is 16 amino acids. CDR3: CASSFHLLELNTEAFF. CDR3 nucleotide sequence: TGCGCCAGCAGCTTCCACCTCTTAGAACTTAACACTGAAGCTTTCTTT.

This clone showed up just a few times. The chain couples TRBV9 to TRBJ2-3, with D possibly being TRBD1 (5 bases). This CDR3 is 14 amino acids long. V was trimmed by 4 bases and J by 5 bases, leaving 14 bases between them. CDR1 and CDR2 from the germline V gene are SGDLS and YYNGEE. CDR3 in DNA: TGTGCCAGCAGCCTAGACTCAGGGATAGATACGCAGTATTTT. It translates to CASSLDSGIDTQYF.

This clone was seen a few times. V is TRBV6-6 and J is TRBJ2-7; 11 positions match TRBD2. This CDR3 contains 16 residues. CDR1 and CDR2 from the germline V gene are MNHNY and SVGAGI (reference sequence). The J segment lost 2 bases and the V segment lost 4 bases, leaving 7 bases of the junction unmatched. CDR3 DNA: TGTGCCAGCAGTTCGACCGGGACTAGCGGAACCTACGAGCAGTACTTC. Encoded protein: CASSSTGTSGTYEQYF.

The chain links TRBV7-3 to TRBJ2-7; 9 bases align to TRBD2. After removal of 3 bases from V and 7 bases from J, the junction contained 13 bases not matched to a gene. The germline V gene has CDR1 SGHTA and CDR2 FQGTGA. CDR3 length: 16 residues. The CDR3 coding sequence is TGTGCCAGCAGCTTCCGCTTGACTAGCGGCACGGAGGAGCAGTACTTC. Translated, it gives CASSFRLTSGTEEQYF.

This clone occurred a few times. Written as DNA, the CDR3 is TGTGCCAGCAGGGCAGTATGGGGGGGAGGGAAGTACTTC. This codes for CASRAVWGGGKYF. This chain uses TRBV6-5 with TRBJ2-4; 7 positions agree with TRBD2. In germline, CDR1 is MNHEY, CDR2 SVGAGI. The V and J ends lost 6 bases and 14 bases, in that order; junction bases with no gene match: 13. There are 13 residues in the CDR3.

This chain connects TRBV19 to TRBJ2-7; TRBD1 matches 8 bases. The trim removed 3 bases at V and 3 bases at J, leaving 4 bases unmatched. The CDR3 loop spans 14 amino acids. Germline-derived CDR1 and CDR2 are LNHDA and SQIVND (reference sequence). CDR3 nucleotides: TGTGCCAGTAGTATGACAGGGGCCGGCTACGAGCAGTACTTC. The encoded protein is CASSMTGAGYEQYF.

The chain carries TRBV19 and TRBJ2-1, with 8 bases lining up with TRBD2. With 3 bases clipped from V and 8 bases from J, the junction kept 6 bases outside the gene matches. This CDR3 has 14 residues. Germline assignment: CDR1 LNHDA and CDR2 SQIVND (reference sequence). The CDR3 loop is CASSIGRGMDEQFF. The CDR3 region has the DNA TGTGCCAGTAGTATCGGGAGGGGTATGGATGAGCAGTTCTTC.

The gene calls are TRBV5-4 and TRBJ1-1; D is undetermined. This CDR3 has 15 residues. V lost 4 bases to trimming and J lost 5 bases, with 18 bases between them. CDR1 and CDR2 (germline): SGHNT, YYREEE (reference sequence). CDR3: CASSVLERPRTEAFF. The CDR3 nucleotides read TGTGCCAGCAGCGTCTTAGAGAGGCCGAGGACTGAAGCTTTCTTT. The entire variable domain, with the rest obtained from reference TRBV5-4 and TRBJ1-1, is as follows: ETGVTQSPTHLIKTRGQQVTLRCSSQSGHNTVSWYQQALGQGPQFIFQYYREEENGRGNFPPRFSGLQFPNYSSELNVNALELDDSALYLCASSVLERPRTEAFFGQGTRLTVV.

This chain joins TRBV28 and TRBJ2-1; TRBD2 matches at 9 bases. CDR1 and CDR2 from the germline V gene are MDHEN and SYDVKM. This CDR3 spans 15 amino acids. V trimming: 7 bases; J trimming: 1 base; junction bases outside the gene matches: 5. CDR3 amino acids: CASTILAGSYNEQFF. The CDR3 nucleotides are TGTGCCAGCACCATACTAGCGGGTTCCTACAATGAGCAGTTCTTC.

This clone was seen more than once but under ten times. J is TRBJ1-4 and V is TRBV2; no clear D. The CDR3 has 14 residues. Deletions cut 4 bases from V and 7 bases from J, with 13 bases between. CDR1 SNHLY and CDR2 FYNNEI come from the germline V gene. This CDR3 is CASSAENRGEKLFF. CDR3 DNA: TGTGCCAGCAGTGCTGAGAACCGGGGTGAAAAACTGTTTTTT.

A few counts support this clone. The V gene is TRBV11-2, the J gene TRBJ2-7; weak D call: TRBD2 (5 bases). Trimming pared 0 bases from V and 5 bases from J, leaving 14 bases between. In germline, CDR1 is SGHAT, CDR2 FQNNGV. The CDR3 sequence is 15 residues long. CDR3 amino acids: CASSLEAGVGHEQYF. The CDR3 bases are TGTGCCAGCAGCTTAGAGGCGGGCGTTGGTCACGAGCAGTACTTC.

V and J are TRBV21-1 and TRBJ1-5; no DNA check was done on the table's D call, TRBD1. TRBV21-1 is given as a pseudogene. The CDR3 is made up of 17 amino acids. The CDR3 spells CATFVDRGTNSNQPQHF. CDR3 DNA sequence: TGTGCCACCTTCGTCGACAGGGGGACAAATAGCAATCAGCCCCAGCATTTT.

CDR3 DNA: TGTGCCAGCAGCTTAAGGGGGCAGAGCTACGAGCAGTACTTC. Translation: CASSLRGQSYEQYF. This chain joins TRBV11-2 and TRBJ2-7, with 7 bases aligning to TRBD1. Germline trimming cut 2 bases from V and 3 bases from J; bases unmatched to any gene: 4. Germline lookup yields CDR1 SGHAT and CDR2 FQNNGV. The CDR3 length is 14 residues.

The rearrangement joins TRBV6-5 to TRBJ1-5; TRBD1 might be the D (6 bases). Trimming took off 6 bases at V and 0 bases at J, with 9 bases between the two ends. CDR1 and CDR2 from the germline V gene are MNHEY and SVGAGI. The CDR3 consists of 14 residues. The CDR3 loop reads CASRNRASNQPQHF. Written as DNA, the CDR3 is TGTGCCAGCAGAAACAGGGCTAGCAATCAGCCCCAGCATTTT.

This clone was seen more than once but under ten times. This rearrangement joins TRBV7-2 to TRBJ2-7; 11 bases are shared with TRBD2. The germline gives CDR1 SGHTA, CDR2 FQGNSA. This CDR3 has 15 amino acids. V was clipped by 3 bases and J by 6 bases; unmatched bases: 7. The CDR3 DNA follows: TGTGCCAGCAGCTTTGGTAGCGGGAGGGTTGCCGAGCAGTACTTC. It codes for CASSFGSGRVAEQYF.

The chain recombines TRBV4-1 with TRBJ1-1; D may be TRBD1 (5 bases). The V end lost 1 base, the J end lost 1 base, and 7 bases lay between the germline ends. The CDR3 contains 14 residues. Germline V lookup: CDR1 MGHRA, CDR2 YSYEKL. CDR3 residues: CASSQGGPNTEAFF. The CDR3 DNA follows: TGCGCCAGCAGCCAAGGGGGCCCGAACACTGAAGCTTTCTTT.

The sample holds a few counts of this clone. The chain's CDR3 is CATIKEGQTYGYTF. The CDR3 nucleotides read TGTGCCACCATCAAAGAGGGACAGACCTATGGCTACACCTTC. The chain joins TRBV19 to TRBJ1-2; 7 bases match TRBD1. Germline assignment: CDR1 LNHDA and CDR2 SQIVND (reference sequence). This CDR3 has 14 residues. J gave up 4 bases and V 10 bases, and 12 bases lay outside the gene matches.

This clone was counted only a few times. The chain couples TRBV5-1 to TRBJ2-2, with TRBD1 matching 10 bases. CDR3 size: 16 residues. J was trimmed by 3 bases and V by 4 bases; bases with no gene match: 6. Germline values: CDR1 SGHRS, CDR2 YFSETQ. Here the CDR3 reads CASSAGTGADTGELFF. In nucleotides, the CDR3 is TGCGCCAGCAGCGCAGGGACAGGGGCCGACACCGGGGAGCTGTTTTTT.

The J gene is TRBJ2-3, the V gene TRBV5-1; D possibly corresponds to TRBD2 (6 bases). CDR3 size: 17 residues. V shed 3 bases and J shed 4 bases, with 21 bases lying between them. Germline V gene sequence: CDR1 SGHRS, CDR2 YFSETQ. DNA of the CDR3: TGCGCCAGCAGCTACCTGAGGGCCGGGAGACTGGCAGATACGCAGTATTTT. Amino acid sequence: CASSYLRAGRLADTQYF.

This clone was recorded a few times. The V gene is TRBV5-5, the J gene TRBJ2-5; 10 bases are shared with TRBD2. Germline lookup yields CDR1 SGHKS and CDR2 YYEKEE (reference sequence). This CDR3 has 17 amino acids. J lost 4 bases, V lost 0 bases, and 9 bases had no gene match. The CDR3 loop is CASSLVLAGGFGETQYF. In DNA, the CDR3 is TGTGCCAGCAGCTTGGTGTTAGCGGGAGGTTTTGGAGAGACCCAGTACTTC.

This clone was counted only a few times. J is TRBJ2-1 and V is TRBV15; a possible D gene is TRBD2 (5 bases). The germline CDR1 and CDR2 sequences are LNHNV and YYDKDF (reference sequence). This CDR3 contains 11 residues. Trimming cost V 4 bases and J 10 bases, with 8 bases left between them. This chain's CDR3 is CATSMRGEQFF. DNA for the CDR3: TGTGCCACCAGCATGAGAGGGGAGCAGTTCTTC.

This chain links TRBV5-1 with TRBJ2-5; TRBD1 aligns across 7 bases. Near its end, the DNA agrees better with TRBJ2-7, so the J call may be wrong. CDR1 and CDR2 from the germline V gene are SGHRS and YFSETQ. CDR3 size: 13 residues. In nucleotides, the CDR3 is TGCGCCAGCAGCGTGACAGGGCCCTACGAGCAGTACTTC. It yields the protein CASSVTGPYEQYF.

This clone showed up just a few times. CDR3 amino acids: CASSIPTSGSYF. The DNA for the CDR3 is TGTGCCAGCAGTATACCTACTAGCGGGAGTTACTTC. This sequence joins TRBV2 and TRBJ2-4; 11 positions agree with TRBD2. J lost 16 bases, V lost 5 bases, and 7 bases had no gene match. This CDR3 comprises 12 residues. CDR1 is SNHLY and CDR2 is FYNNEI in the germline V gene.

The table lists this clone with a few counts. V is TRBV20-1 and J is TRBJ1-1; TRBD1 matches at 10 bases. The CDR3 contains 11 residues. V lost 3 bases to trimming and J lost 11 bases; unmatched junction nucleotides: 3. Germline assignment: CDR1 DFQATT and CDR2 SNEGSKA (reference sequence). The CDR3: CSARGTGVAFF. For the CDR3, the DNA is TGCAGTGCTAGGGGGACAGGGGTGGCTTTCTTT.

The chain links TRBV27 to TRBJ1-1; D ambiguous. The CDR3 spans 15 residues. Trimming cost V 6 bases and J 1 base, with 15 bases left between them. In germline, CDR1 is MNHEY, CDR2 SMNVEV (reference sequence). The CDR3 nucleotides are TGTGCCAGCAGAACCATCACGACGGGGAACACTGAAGCTTTCTTT. Protein product: CASRTITTGNTEAFF.

This clone was observed many times. The chain joins TRBV9 to TRBJ2-5; 7 bases match TRBD1. CDR1 SGDLS and CDR2 YYNGEE come from the germline V gene. Trimming at V came to 0 bases and at J to 2 bases, leaving 4 bases not matched to a gene. This CDR3 contains 15 residues. The CDR3 DNA reads TGTGCCAGCAGCGTAGGGGGACAGATTCAAGAGACCCAGTACTTC. Its translation: CASSVGGQIQETQYF.

The chain couples TRBV5-1 to TRBJ2-1; TRBD2 matches at 9 bases. V lost 4 bases, J lost 0 bases, and 2 bases stayed unmatched. Germline CDR1 is SGHRS and CDR2 is YFSETQ. This CDR3 spans 15 amino acids. Written as DNA, the CDR3 is TGCGCCAGCAGCGCGACTAGCGGCTCCTACAATGAGCAGTTCTTC. Its protein is CASSATSGSYNEQFF.